This T cell receptor (beta chain) originates from a study of shared T cell receptors in the human thymus. The protocol was immunoSEQ multiplex PCR, while the TCRdb copy is restricted to in-frame clones and leaves out a portion. The sample shows roughly 500,000 clones, 70% to 80% of them seen only once. Germline V gene data show CDR1 as KGHSH and CDR2 as LQKENI. The CDR3 is 16 amino acids. The V gene lost 2 bases and the J gene lost 6 bases, with 20 bases spanning the gap. This sample also belongs to another study, concerning human thymus T cells. That paper adds: The people who donated were healthy Finnish babies having corrective surgery for congenital heart defects. Corrective heart surgery yielded resections, and these provided the thymus tissue.

The V and J genes are TRBV18 and TRBJ2-7; TRBD1 might be the D (6 bases). The TCR was taken from a boy under three years old with a congenital heart defect. Sequencing was performed on thymocytes. As DNA, the CDR3 is TGTGCCAGCTCACCAGGGGGACCTGACAGGTTGGGCGAGCAGTACTTC. Translating it yields CASSPGGPDRLGEQYF.